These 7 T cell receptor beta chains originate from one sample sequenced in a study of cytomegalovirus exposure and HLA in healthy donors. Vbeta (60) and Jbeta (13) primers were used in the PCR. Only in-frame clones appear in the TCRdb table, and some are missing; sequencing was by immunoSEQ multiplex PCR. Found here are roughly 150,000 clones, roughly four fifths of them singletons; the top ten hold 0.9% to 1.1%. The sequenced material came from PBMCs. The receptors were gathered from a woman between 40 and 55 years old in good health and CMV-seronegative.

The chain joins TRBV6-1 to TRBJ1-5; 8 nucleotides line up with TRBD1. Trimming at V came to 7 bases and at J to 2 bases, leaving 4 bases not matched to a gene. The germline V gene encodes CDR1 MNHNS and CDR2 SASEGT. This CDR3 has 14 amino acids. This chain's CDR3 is CASTSTGGNQPQHF. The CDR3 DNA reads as TGTGCCAGCACCTCGACAGGGGGCAATCAGCCCCAGCATTTT.

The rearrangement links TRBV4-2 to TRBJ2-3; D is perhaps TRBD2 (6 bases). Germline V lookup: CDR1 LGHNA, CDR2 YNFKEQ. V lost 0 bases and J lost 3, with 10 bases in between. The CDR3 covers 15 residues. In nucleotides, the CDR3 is TGTGCCAGCAGCCAAGACCTAGCGTTAACAGATACGCAGTATTTT. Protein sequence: CASSQDLALTDTQYF.

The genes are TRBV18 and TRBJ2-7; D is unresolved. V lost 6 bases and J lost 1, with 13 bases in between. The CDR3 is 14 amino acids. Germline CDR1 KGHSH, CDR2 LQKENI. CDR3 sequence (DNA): TGTGCCAGCTCCGACCGGGTCGCATCCTACGAGCAGTACTTC. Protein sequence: CASSDRVASYEQYF.

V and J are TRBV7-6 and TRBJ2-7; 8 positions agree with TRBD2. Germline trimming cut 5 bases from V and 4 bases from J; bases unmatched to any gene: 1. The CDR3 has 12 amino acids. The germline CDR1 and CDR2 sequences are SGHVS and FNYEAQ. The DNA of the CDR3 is TGTGCCAGCAGCCGGGAGGGATACGAGCAGTACTTC. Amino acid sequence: CASSREGYEQYF.

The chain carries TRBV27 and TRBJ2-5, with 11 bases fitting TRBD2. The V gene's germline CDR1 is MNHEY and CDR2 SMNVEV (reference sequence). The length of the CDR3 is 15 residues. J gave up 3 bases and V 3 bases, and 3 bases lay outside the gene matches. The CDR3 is CASSLTSGDKETQYF. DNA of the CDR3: TGTGCCAGCAGTTTGACTAGCGGGGACAAAGAGACCCAGTACTTC.

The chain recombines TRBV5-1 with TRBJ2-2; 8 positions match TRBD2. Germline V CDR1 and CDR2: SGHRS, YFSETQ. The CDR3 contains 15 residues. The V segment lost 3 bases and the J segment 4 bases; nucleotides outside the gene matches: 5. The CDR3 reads CASSWTAGGTGELFF. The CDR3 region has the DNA TGCGCCAGCAGCTGGACCGCGGGGGGCACCGGGGAGCTGTTTTTT.

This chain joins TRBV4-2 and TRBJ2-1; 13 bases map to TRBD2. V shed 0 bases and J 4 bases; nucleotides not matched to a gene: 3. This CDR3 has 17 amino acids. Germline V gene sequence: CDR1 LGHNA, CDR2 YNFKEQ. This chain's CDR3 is CASSQELAGGGYNEQFF. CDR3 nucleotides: TGTGCCAGCAGCCAAGAACTAGCGGGAGGGGGTTACAATGAGCAGTTCTTC.